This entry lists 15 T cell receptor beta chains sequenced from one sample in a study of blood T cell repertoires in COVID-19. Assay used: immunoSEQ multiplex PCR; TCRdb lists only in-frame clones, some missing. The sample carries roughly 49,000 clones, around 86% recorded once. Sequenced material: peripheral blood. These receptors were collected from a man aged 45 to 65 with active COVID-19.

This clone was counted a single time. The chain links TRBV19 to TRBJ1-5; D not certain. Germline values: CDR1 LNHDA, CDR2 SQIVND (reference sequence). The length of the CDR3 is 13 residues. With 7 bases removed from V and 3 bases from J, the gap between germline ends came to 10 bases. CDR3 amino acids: CASNGYYNQPQHF. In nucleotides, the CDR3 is TGTGCCAGTAACGGTTACTACAATCAGCCCCAGCATTTT.

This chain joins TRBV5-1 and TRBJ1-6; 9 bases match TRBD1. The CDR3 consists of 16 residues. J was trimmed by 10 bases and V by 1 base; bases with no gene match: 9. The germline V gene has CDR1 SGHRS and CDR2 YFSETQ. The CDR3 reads CASSLNRGQGGSPLHF. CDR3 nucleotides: TGCGCCAGCAGCTTGAATCGGGGACAGGGAGGCTCACCCCTCCACTTT.

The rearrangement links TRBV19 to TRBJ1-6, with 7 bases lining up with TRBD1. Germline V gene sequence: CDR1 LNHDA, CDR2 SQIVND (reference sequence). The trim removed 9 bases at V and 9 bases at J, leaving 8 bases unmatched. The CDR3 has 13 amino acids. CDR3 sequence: CASKDRATSPLHF. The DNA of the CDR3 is TGTGCCAGCAAAGACAGGGCCACTTCACCCCTCCACTTT.

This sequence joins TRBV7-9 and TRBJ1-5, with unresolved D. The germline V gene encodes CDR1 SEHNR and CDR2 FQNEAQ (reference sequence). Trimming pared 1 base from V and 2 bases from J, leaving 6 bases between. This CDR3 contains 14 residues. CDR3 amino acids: CASSLGAGNQPQHF. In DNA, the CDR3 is TGTGCCAGCAGCTTAGGGGCAGGCAATCAGCCCCAGCATTTT.

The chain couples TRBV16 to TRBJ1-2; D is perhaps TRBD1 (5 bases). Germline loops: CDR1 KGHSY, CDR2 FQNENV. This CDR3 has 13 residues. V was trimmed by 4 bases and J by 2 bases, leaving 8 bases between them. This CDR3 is CASSPDRNYGYTF. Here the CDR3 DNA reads TGTGCCAGCAGCCCTGACAGAAACTATGGCTACACCTTC.

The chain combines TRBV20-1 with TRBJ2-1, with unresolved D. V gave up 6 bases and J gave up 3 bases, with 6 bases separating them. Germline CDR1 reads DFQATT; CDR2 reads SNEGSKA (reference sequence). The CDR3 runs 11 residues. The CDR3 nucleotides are TGCAGTGCCAAACACTACAATGAGCAGTTCTTC. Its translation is CSAKHYNEQFF.

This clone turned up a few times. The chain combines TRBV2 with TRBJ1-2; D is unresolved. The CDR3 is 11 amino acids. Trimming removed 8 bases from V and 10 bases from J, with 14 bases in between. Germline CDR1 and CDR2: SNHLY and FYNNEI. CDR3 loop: CASSVFGFYTF. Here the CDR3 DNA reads TGTGCCAGCTCGGTCTTCGGGTTCTACACCTTC. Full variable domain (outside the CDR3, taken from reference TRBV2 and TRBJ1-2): EPEVTQTPSHQVTQMGQEVILRCVPISNHLYFYWYRQILGQKVEFLVSFYNNEISEKSEIFDDQFSVERPDGSNFTLKIRSTKLEDSAMYFCASSVFGFYTFGSGTRLTVV.

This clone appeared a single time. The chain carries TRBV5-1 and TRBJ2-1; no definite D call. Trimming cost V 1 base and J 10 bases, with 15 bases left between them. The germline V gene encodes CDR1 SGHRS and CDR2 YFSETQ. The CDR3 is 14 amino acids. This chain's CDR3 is CASSLTVGVWEQFF. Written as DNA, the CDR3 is TGCGCCAGCAGCTTGACAGTAGGTGTATGGGAGCAGTTCTTC.

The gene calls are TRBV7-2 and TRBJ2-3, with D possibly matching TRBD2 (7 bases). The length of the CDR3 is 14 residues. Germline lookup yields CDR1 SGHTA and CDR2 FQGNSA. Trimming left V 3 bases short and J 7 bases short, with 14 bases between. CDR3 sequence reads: CASSFGGGLNTQYF. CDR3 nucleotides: TGTGCCAGCAGCTTTGGGGGGGGCCTAAATACGCAGTATTTT.

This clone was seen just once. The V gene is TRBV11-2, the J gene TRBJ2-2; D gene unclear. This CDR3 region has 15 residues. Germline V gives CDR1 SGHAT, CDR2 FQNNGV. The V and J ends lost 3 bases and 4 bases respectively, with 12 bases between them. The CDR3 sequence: CASSFGQAFTGELFF. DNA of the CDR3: TGTGCCAGCAGCTTCGGCCAGGCGTTCACCGGGGAGCTGTTTTTT.

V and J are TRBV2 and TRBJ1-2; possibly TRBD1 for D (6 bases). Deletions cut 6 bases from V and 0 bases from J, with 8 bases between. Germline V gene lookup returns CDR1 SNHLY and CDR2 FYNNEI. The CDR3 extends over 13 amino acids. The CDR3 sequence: CASSDRTNYGYTF. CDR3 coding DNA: TGTGCCAGCAGCGACAGGACTAACTATGGCTACACCTTC.

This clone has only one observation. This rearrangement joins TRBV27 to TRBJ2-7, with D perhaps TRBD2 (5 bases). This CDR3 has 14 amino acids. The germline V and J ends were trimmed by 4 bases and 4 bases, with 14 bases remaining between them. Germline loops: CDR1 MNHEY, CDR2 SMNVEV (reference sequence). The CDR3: CASSWYGRGYEQYF. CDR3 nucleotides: TGTGCCAGCAGTTGGTATGGACGGGGTTACGAGCAGTACTTC.

The CDR3: CASSITGRNEQFF. In nucleotides, the CDR3 is TGTGCCAGTAGTATAACAGGGCGTAATGAGCAGTTCTTC. The chain joins TRBV19 to TRBJ2-1; maybe TRBD1 (6 bases). Germline values: CDR1 LNHDA, CDR2 SQIVND (reference sequence). Trimming left V 2 bases short and J 7 bases short, with 9 bases between. This CDR3 is built from 13 residues.

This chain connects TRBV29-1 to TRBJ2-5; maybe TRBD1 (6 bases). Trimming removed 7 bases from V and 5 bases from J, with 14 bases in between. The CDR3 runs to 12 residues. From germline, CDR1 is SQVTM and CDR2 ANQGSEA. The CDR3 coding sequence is TGCAGCGCCCGGGGACAATTCGAGACCCAGTACTTC. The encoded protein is CSARGQFETQYF. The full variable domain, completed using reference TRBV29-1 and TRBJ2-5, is SAVISQKPSRDICQRGTSLTIQCQVDSQVTMMFWYRQQPGQSLTLIATANQGSEATYESGFVIDKFPISRPNLTFSTLTVSNMSPEDSSIYLCSARGQFETQYFGPGTRLLVL.

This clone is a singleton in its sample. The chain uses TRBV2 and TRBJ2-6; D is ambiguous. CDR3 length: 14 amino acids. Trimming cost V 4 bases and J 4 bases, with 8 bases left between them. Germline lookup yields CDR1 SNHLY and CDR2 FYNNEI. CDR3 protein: CASSGIAGANVLTF. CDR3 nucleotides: TGTGCCAGCAGTGGAATTGCGGGGGCCAACGTCCTGACTTTC.